The 28 T cell receptor beta chains listed next were all sequenced from one sample in a study of breast tumors, draining lymph nodes, adjacent tissues. Breast cancer patients provided tissue from their axillary draining lymph nodes. TCRdb itself ran the multiplex PCR reads through MiXCR, one entry per CDR3 protein. The sample includes approximately 210,000 distinct CDR3 sequences, around 32% of them seen just once. Sequenced: axillary lymph node tissue. The source of these receptors is a female donor with breast cancer. Some clones in this sample may be carry-over from other donors' samples.

The genes are TRBV28 and TRBJ2-5; either TRBD1 or TRBD2 may supply D (8 bases each). The CDR3 length is 14 residues. Germline V gives CDR1 MDHEN, CDR2 SYDVKM. The V and J ends lost 5 bases and 9 bases respectively, with 19 bases between them. In DNA, the CDR3 is TGTGCCAGCAGTCCCCAGGGGGCGCGGGAGGCCCAGTACTTC. Translated: CASSPQGAREAQYF.

About this clonotype: Given a much more abundant clone one base away, this may be a read error. The V and J genes are TRBV5-1 and TRBJ2-5, with D unresolved. CDR3 length: 15 amino acids. Germline assignment: CDR1 SGHRS and CDR2 YFSETQ. V lost 1 base to trimming and J lost 2 bases, with 12 bases between them. The CDR3: CASSLSPIRQETQYF. The CDR3 nucleotides are TGCGCCAGCAGCTTGTCTCCTATACGACAAGAGACCCAGTACTTC.

The chain combines TRBV5-1 with TRBJ2-2; weak D call: TRBD1 (6 bases). The CDR3 length is 17 residues. The germline CDR1 and CDR2 sequences are SGHRS and YFSETQ. V was shortened by 0 bases and J by 0 bases, with 12 bases between the two germline ends. The CDR3 DNA reads as TGCGCCAGCAGCTTGGGCCACAGGGACCCGAACACCGGGGAGCTGTTTTTT. It encodes CASSLGHRDPNTGELFF.

This clonotype was recorded a few times. The chain recombines TRBV11-2 with TRBJ1-1, with 7 bases lining up with TRBD1. CDR1 SGHAT and CDR2 FQNNGV come from the germline V gene. V lost 4 bases to trimming and J lost 0 bases; unmatched junction nucleotides: 8. The CDR3 is 16 residues long. The CDR3 DNA reads TGTGCCAGCAGCTCCCGGACAGGATTCATGAACACTGAAGCTTTCTTT. Protein sequence: CASSSRTGFMNTEAFF.

This clonotype was counted only a few times. With a much larger clone just one base away, this may be a read error. This chain connects TRBV20-1 to TRBJ2-1; the D is unclear. Per the germline V gene, CDR1 is DFQATT and CDR2 is SNEGSKA (reference sequence). There are 15 residues in the CDR3. CDR3 protein: CSASRRSLSSNEQFF. In DNA form, the CDR3 reads TGCAGTGCTAGTAGGCGCAGTCTCTCCTCCAATGAGCAGTTCTTC.

About this clonotype: Mismatch with germline at one junction end may stem from a read error. V is TRBV5-1 and J is TRBJ1-1, with 9 nucleotides matching TRBD1. This CDR3 is 18 amino acids long. The germline V gene encodes CDR1 SGHRS and CDR2 YFSETQ. The CDR3 here is CASSFEPPGRDRVTEAFF. CDR3 nucleotide sequence: TGTGCCAGCAGCTTCGAACCCCCCGGTCGGGACAGGGTCACTGAAGCTTTCTTT. Complete variable domain (other parts from reference TRBV5-1 and TRBJ1-1): KAGVTQTPRYLIKTRGQQVTLSCSPISGHRSVSWYQQTPGQGLQFLFEYFSETQRNKGNFPGRFSGRQFSNSRSEMNVSTLELGDSALYLCASSFEPPGRDRVTEAFFGQGTRLTVV.

This clonotype was recorded many times. The chain combines TRBV6-1 with TRBJ2-7; the D is unclear. The CDR3 runs 10 residues. Germline lookup yields CDR1 MNHNS and CDR2 SASEGT. Trimming left V 7 bases short and J 3 bases short, with 4 bases between. CDR3 bases: TGTGCCAGCACCATCTACGAGCAGTACTTC. Protein product: CASTIYEQYF.

This clonotype was recorded many times. This chain links TRBV20-1 with TRBJ1-6, with 7 bases lining up with TRBD1. Unmatched junction bases numbered 5, after V lost 4 bases and J lost 2 bases. This CDR3 has 15 residues. Per germline, CDR1 DFQATT and CDR2 SNEGSKA (reference sequence). Written as DNA, the CDR3 is TGCAGTGCTAAAACCGGGACAGCCTATAATTCACCCCTCCACTTT. Residues: CSAKTGTAYNSPLHF.

This clonotype showed up many times. V gene TRBV19 combines with J gene TRBJ1-2, with D unclear. CDR1 is LNHDA, CDR2 SQIVND, per germline (reference sequence). The CDR3 is 14 residues long. V was trimmed by 8 bases and J by 4 bases, leaving 17 bases between them. The CDR3 nucleotides read TGTGCCAGTCATTCTCCGGGCATGAGCTATGGCTACACCTTC. It specifies CASHSPGMSYGYTF.

Many counts were recorded for this clonotype. This chain's CDR3 is CASSPTGPLGNEQFF. The CDR3 DNA reads as TGTGCCAGCAGCCCCACGGGGCCGCTAGGCAATGAGCAGTTCTTC. This chain connects TRBV6-5 to TRBJ2-1; D tentatively reads TRBD1 or TRBD2 (5 bases each). CDR1 and CDR2 from the germline V gene are MNHEY and SVGAGI. The V gene lost 6 bases and the J gene lost 6 bases, with 18 bases spanning the gap. The CDR3 length is 15 residues.

This clonotype was picked up one time. J is TRBJ1-3 and V is TRBV9; no clear D gene. This CDR3 is 16 amino acids long. V lost 4 bases to trimming and J lost 0 bases, with 14 bases between them. The germline CDR1 and CDR2 sequences are SGDLS and YYNGEE. CDR3 DNA sequence: TGTGCCAGCAGCCTCAGTAGCGGGAGCTCTGGAAACACCATATATTTT. Encoded protein: CASSLSSGSSGNTIYF.

CDR3: CAWSTYKGATVLAFF. DNA of the CDR3: TGTGCCTGGAGTACCTACAAGGGGGCAACGGTTCTAGCTTTCTTT. V and J are TRBV30 and TRBJ1-1; 7 bases align to TRBD1. This CDR3 spans 15 amino acids. With V trimmed by 2 bases and J by 10 bases, 16 bases remained unmatched. CDR1 is GTSNPN and CDR2 is SVGIG in the germline V gene (reference sequence).

There are many counts of this clonotype. The rearrangement uses TRBV29-1 and TRBJ2-1, with 7 positions matching TRBD2. CDR3 length equals 10 residues. Germline V gene lookup returns CDR1 SQVTM and CDR2 ANQGSEA. Here the CDR3 DNA reads TGCGCCGGCGGGAGTTATGAGCAGTTCTTC. Translation: CAGGSYEQFF.

This clonotype was observed at least ten times. This chain links TRBV5-1 with TRBJ2-7, with D perhaps matching TRBD1 or TRBD2 (7 bases each). The ends were cut back, 2 bases at V and 7 bases at J, with 13 bases in the middle. The CDR3 length is 13 residues. Per germline, CDR1 SGHRS and CDR2 YFSETQ. The CDR3 here is CASSFQGGPEQYF. The CDR3 bases are TGCGCCAGCAGCTTCCAGGGGGGGCCTGAGCAGTACTTC.

The V and J genes are TRBV5-6 and TRBJ1-4; unclear D gene. CDR3 size: 15 residues. Looked up from germline, CDR1 is SGHDT and CDR2 is YYEEEE. The V end was cut by 2 bases, the J end by 10 bases, with 18 bases between. The CDR3 loop reads CASSFGRVHSGKLFF. CDR3 sequence (DNA): TGTGCCAGCAGCTTCGGTAGGGTTCACTCTGGAAAACTGTTTTTT.

A word on this clonotype: The junction departs from germline at one end; a sequencing error may be responsible. The chain couples TRBV7-7 to TRBJ2-2, with D maybe TRBD2 (5 bases). Germline values: CDR1 SSHAT, CDR2 FNYEAQ (reference sequence). There are 14 residues in the CDR3. This CDR3 reads CASSLAWDTGELFF. For the CDR3, the DNA is TGTGCTAGCAGCTTAGCGTGGGACACCGGGGAGCTGTTTTTT.

In its sample, this clonotype was seen many times. The chain has TRBV7-8 and TRBJ2-4, with 15 bases matching TRBD2. The V gene's germline CDR1 is SGHVS and CDR2 FQNEAQ. The trim removed 5 bases at V and 3 bases at J, leaving 5 bases unmatched. This CDR3 is built from 17 residues. CDR3 sequence: CASSPGLAGGLKNIQYF. As DNA, the CDR3 is TGTGCCAGCAGCCCCGGACTAGCGGGAGGGCTCAAAAACATTCAGTACTTC.

This clonotype was observed at least ten times. The gene calls are TRBV20-1 and TRBJ2-7, with TRBD1 identical over 8 bases. The germline V gene has CDR1 DFQATT and CDR2 SNEGSKA (reference sequence). There are 14 residues in the CDR3. V was pared by 2 bases and J by 4 bases, with 7 bases of the junction left unmatched. CDR3 loop: CSARRTGGIYEQYF. Here the CDR3 DNA reads TGCAGTGCTAGAAGAACAGGGGGTATTTACGAGCAGTACTTC.

The chain has TRBV24-1 and TRBJ2-5, with D hard to call. Germline lookup yields CDR1 KGHDR and CDR2 SFDVKD. The CDR3 consists of 14 residues. Trimming took off 5 bases at V and 3 bases at J, with 12 bases between the two ends. CDR3 loop: CATSARGSKETQYF. CDR3 coding DNA: TGTGCCACCAGTGCTAGAGGTTCCAAAGAGACCCAGTACTTC.

This clonotype was counted ten times or more. The chain joins TRBV5-1 to TRBJ1-6; D unresolved. Germline CDR1 reads SGHRS; CDR2 reads YFSETQ. V lost 0 bases, J lost 6 bases, and 10 bases lay in between. This CDR3 spans 15 amino acids. CDR3 DNA sequence: TGCGCCAGCAGCTTGGTTGGTGATCCTAATTCACCCCTCCACTTT. This translates into CASSLVGDPNSPLHF.

This clonotype was recorded many times. The V gene is TRBV19, the J gene TRBJ2-1; possible D gene TRBD1, 6 bases. Germline V gene lookup returns CDR1 LNHDA and CDR2 SQIVND (reference sequence). The germline V and J ends were trimmed by 2 bases and 9 bases, with 14 bases remaining between them. The length of the CDR3 is 14 residues. The CDR3 sequence is CASSILIEGGEQFF. The CDR3 nucleotides are TGTGCCAGTAGTATACTAATTGAAGGGGGTGAGCAGTTCTTC.

This clonotype was found many times. The CDR3, as DNA: TGCAGTGCTAGAGGCCTTGGAGGTGGGGGCTACACCTTC. It encodes CSARGLGGGGYTF. This chain joins TRBV20-1 and TRBJ1-2; no clear D. Germline V lookup: CDR1 DFQATT, CDR2 SNEGSKA (reference sequence). Trimming took 1 base from V and 8 from J, leaving 14 bases between them. This CDR3 is built from 13 residues.

This clonotype was seen many times. The chain links TRBV27 to TRBJ1-6, with D hard to call. Germline loops: CDR1 MNHEY, CDR2 SMNVEV (reference sequence). Trimming pared 3 bases from V and 14 bases from J, leaving 17 bases between. The CDR3 totals 14 residues. In DNA, the CDR3 is TGTGCCAGCAGTTTGAGAAAGGGTTTCGGTTCCCTCCACTTT. Protein product: CASSLRKGFGSLHF.

This clonotype was observed many times. The chain joins TRBV4-2 to TRBJ2-7; 12 nucleotides align to TRBD2. This CDR3 spans 16 amino acids. J gave up 5 bases and V 0 bases, and 5 bases lay outside the gene matches. In germline, CDR1 is LGHNA, CDR2 YNFKEQ. The CDR3 is CASSQDWTSGINEQYF. The DNA for the CDR3 is TGTGCCAGCAGCCAAGATTGGACTAGCGGGATTAACGAGCAGTACTTC.

This clonotype was found many times. This chain links TRBV12-3 or TRBV12-4 with TRBJ1-2; possible D gene TRBD1, 6 bases. CDR3 length equals 13 residues. V was shortened by 6 bases and J by 8 bases, with 16 bases between the two germline ends. The CDR3 reads CASSPGGAEGYTF. DNA of the CDR3: TGTGCCAGCAGCCCGGGGGGGGCTGAGGGCTACACCTTC.

Worth noting for this clonotype: A much larger clone lies one base from this, so it may be a read error. CDR3 nucleotide sequence: TGTGCCAGCAGTCCCTACAGGGACCATCAGCCCCAGCATTTT. It translates to CASSPYRDHQPQHF. This rearrangement joins TRBV6-6 to TRBJ1-5, with D possibly matching TRBD1 (6 bases). Germline V gives CDR1 MNHNY, CDR2 SVGAGI (reference sequence). The V end lost 5 bases, the J end lost 5 bases, and 13 bases lay between the germline ends. This CDR3 has 14 residues.

This chain joins TRBV7-8 and TRBJ2-1, with 16 nucleotides matching TRBD2. From germline, CDR1 is SGHVS and CDR2 FQNEAQ. The CDR3 totals 13 residues. The trim removed 8 bases at V and 8 bases at J, leaving 0 bases unmatched. Here the CDR3 DNA reads TGTGCCAGCGGGACTAGCGGGGGGGATGAGCAGTTCTTC. It specifies CASGTSGGDEQFF.

In its sample, this clonotype was seen many times. This sequence joins TRBV24-1 and TRBJ2-7; D gene ambiguous. With 2 bases removed from V and 2 bases from J, the gap between germline ends came to 0 bases. Germline V gene sequence: CDR1 KGHDR, CDR2 SFDVKD. CDR3 length: 11 amino acids. CDR3 loop: CATSDSYEQYF. Written as DNA, the CDR3 is TGTGCCACCAGTGATTCCTACGAGCAGTACTTC.